Shown below are 6 T cell receptor beta chains from a single sample sequenced in a study of blood T cell repertoires in COVID-19 (dated by TCRdb to 2019 to 2021). Library preparation was by the immunoSEQ multiplex PCR assay. TCRdb limited this immuneACCESS table to in-frame rearrangements with V and J called. A share of clones is missing; checked studies link under half to unresolved V genes, and the rest is unexplained. The sample table records around 110,000 clones; 82% of these occur just once. The top ten constitute around 4.5% of the sample. The sample was peripheral blood. The receptors come from a woman aged 70-85 years with acute or convalescent COVID-19.

The count of this clone is one. The gene calls are TRBV21-1 and TRBJ2-5; TRBD2, as called in the table, went unchecked against the DNA. TRBV21-1 is marked as a pseudogene. The CDR3 length is 18 residues. Here the CDR3 DNA reads TGTGCCAGCAGCACTCCCGGGGGGGTTTTGAAAGGGGCGGAGACCCAGTACTTC. Residues: CASSTPGGVLKGAETQYF.

The chain employs TRBV5-4 and TRBJ1-2, with TRBD1 as a possible D gene (5 bases). Germline CDR1 SGHNT, CDR2 YYREEE (reference sequence). The CDR3 is made up of 14 amino acids. Trimming shortened V by 4 bases and J by 8 bases, and 18 bases separated the two germline ends. Here the CDR3 DNA reads TGTGCCAGCAGCCCGGCGGGGGGTAGTATAGGCTACACCTTC. Amino acid sequence: CASSPAGGSIGYTF.

This clone was detected a few times. The J gene is TRBJ2-2, the V gene TRBV27, with 7 bases that match TRBD2. The CDR3 is 14 amino acids. Germline trimming cut 2 bases from V and 4 bases from J; bases unmatched to any gene: 1. CDR1 and CDR2 from the germline V gene are MNHEY and SMNVEV (reference sequence). The CDR3: CASSLTGGTGELFF. The DNA for the CDR3 is TGTGCCAGCAGTTTAACGGGGGGCACCGGGGAGCTGTTTTTT.

This chain joins TRBV7-9 and TRBJ2-7, with D maybe TRBD2 (7 bases). Trimming stripped 6 bases from V and 0 bases from J, with 24 bases between. The CDR3 loop spans 18 amino acids. Germline V gives CDR1 SEHNR, CDR2 FQNEAQ (reference sequence). CDR3 residues: CASRIEGGGPRDSYEQYV. CDR3 nucleotide sequence: TGTGCCAGCAGGATAGAGGGGGGGGGCCCCAGGGACTCCTACGAGCAGTACGTC.

The chain links TRBV4-2 to TRBJ1-3; TRBD1 agrees at 12 bases. V was pared by 5 bases and J by 3 bases, with 5 bases of the junction left unmatched. The germline V gene encodes CDR1 LGHNA and CDR2 YNFKEQ. The CDR3 is 16 amino acids. This CDR3 reads CASSKGTGGVGNTIYF. CDR3 sequence (DNA): TGTGCCAGCAGCAAAGGGACAGGGGGCGTTGGAAACACCATATATTTT.

The gene calls are TRBV18 and TRBJ2-7, with D maybe TRBD1 (5 bases). Per the germline V gene, CDR1 is KGHSH and CDR2 is LQKENI. V gave up 3 bases and J gave up 2 bases, with 8 bases separating them. The CDR3 extends over 13 amino acids. The CDR3 region is CASSPAGTYEQYF. The CDR3 nucleotides read TGTGCCAGCTCACCGGCAGGGACCTACGAGCAGTACTTC.